This T cell receptor (beta chain) was documented in a study of blood T cell repertoires in COVID-19. The germline V gene encodes CDR1 SNHLY and CDR2 FYNNEI. The CDR3 has 12 amino acids. The V gene lost 7 bases and the J gene lost 4 bases, with 10 bases spanning the gap. Here immunoSEQ multiplex PCR was the method, and the copy in TCRdb shows in-frame clones only, minus some. The sample holds roughly 100,000 clones, 87% seen once. The sequenced sample consisted of peripheral blood. The chain combines TRBV2 with TRBJ1-2; D unresolved. The source of this sequence is a man between 50 and 59 years old with active COVID-19. The CDR3 region is CASTRRSYGYTF. The CDR3 DNA reads as TGTGCCAGCACGAGGAGAAGCTATGGCTACACCTTC.